This T cell receptor (beta chain) was sequenced in a study of tumor-infiltrating lymphocytes in localized non-small cell lung cancer. With regard to this clone: Its specificity is not known. One junction end disagrees with the germline gene, perhaps due to a read error.

CDR1 and CDR2 (germline): MNHGY, SVAAGI. CDR3 length: 14 amino acids. General study results and limits: TCR sequencing covered a subset of patients with enough tissue. Immunotypes IM1 and IM2 had similar TCR-derived T-cell fractions.

Assay: immunoSEQ multiplex PCR; the TCRdb copy retains only in-frame clones and omits some. The data contain roughly 16,000 clones, around 72% of them singletons. Source material: lung tumor tissue. J is TRBJ1-5 and V is TRBV6-9; D is uncertain. This sequence was found in a human donor with non-small cell lung cancer. The CDR3 DNA reads TGTGCCAGCAGTTCGGGCCCAAGCAACCAGCCCCAGCATTTT. The encoded protein is CASSSGPSNQPQHF.